These 28 T cell receptor beta chains were all obtained from the same sample, sequenced in a study of blood T cell repertoires in COVID-19. Here immunoSEQ multiplex PCR was the method, and the copy in TCRdb shows in-frame clones only, minus some. This table has fewer than 120,000 clones, almost 80% appearing once. The sequenced sample consisted of peripheral blood. The receptors were gathered from a woman of 80 years or more with active or convalescent COVID-19.

The gene calls are TRBV7-3 and TRBJ2-2; possibly TRBD2 for D (6 bases). Trimming removed 5 bases at V and 4 bases at J, with 20 bases between. This CDR3 is 17 amino acids long. The V gene's germline CDR1 is SGHTA and CDR2 FQGTGA. The CDR3: CASSRTNGGIFTGELFF. The CDR3 bases are TGTGCCAGCAGCCGAACGAACGGGGGAATATTCACCGGGGAGCTGTTTTTT.

This chain connects TRBV3-1 (or the pseudogene TRBV3-2) to TRBJ2-7; weak D call: TRBD1 (6 bases). Germline V gives CDR1 LGHDT, CDR2 YNNKEL (reference sequence). This CDR3 contains 16 residues. The germline V and J ends were trimmed by 3 bases and 4 bases, with 19 bases remaining between them. CDR3 in amino acids: CASSHHPNRVWYEQYF. The CDR3 nucleotides are TGTGCCAGCAGCCACCACCCGAACAGGGTGTGGTACGAGCAGTACTTC.

The rearrangement links TRBV14 to TRBJ1-4; TRBD1 is a possible D gene (6 bases). The ends were cut back, 5 bases at V and 3 bases at J, with 13 bases in the middle. The CDR3 has 15 residues. Germline V gives CDR1 SGHDN, CDR2 FVKESK. The CDR3 coding sequence is TGTGCCAGCAGCTACATGGACAGTGCTAATGAAAAACTGTTTTTT. Amino acid sequence: CASSYMDSANEKLFF.

The chain recombines TRBV3-1 (or the pseudogene TRBV3-2) with TRBJ2-2, with 9 positions matching TRBD2. The ends lost 4 bases at V and 2 bases at J; junction bases unmatched: 2. This CDR3 contains 15 residues. Germline V gene lookup returns CDR1 LGHDT and CDR2 YNNKEL (reference sequence). The CDR3: CASSRLAENTGELFF. The DNA of the CDR3 is TGTGCCAGCAGCCGACTAGCGGAAAACACCGGGGAGCTGTTTTTT.

The chain links TRBV5-8 to TRBJ1-6; D ambiguous. Germline V lookup: CDR1 SGHTS, CDR2 YDEGEE. This CDR3 comprises 14 residues. V was clipped by 1 base and J by 14 bases, with 16 bases between them. Here the CDR3 DNA reads TGTGCCAGCAGCTTGCCGACTTACGGACTGACCCTCCACTTT. Translation: CASSLPTYGLTLHF.

CDR3 sequence reads: CASSPTGTGITGNTIYF. Here the CDR3 DNA reads TGTGCCAGCTCACCAACCGGGACAGGGATAACTGGAAACACCATATATTTT. The gene calls are TRBV18 and TRBJ1-3, with 9 bases fitting TRBD1. CDR3 size: 17 residues. The germline V gene has CDR1 KGHSH and CDR2 LQKENI. The V segment lost 2 bases and the J segment 2 bases; nucleotides outside the gene matches: 7.

The gene calls are TRBV24-1 and TRBJ2-3, with a weak D call TRBD1 (5 bases). V was shortened by 12 bases and J by 1 base, with 7 bases between the two germline ends. Germline V gene sequence: CDR1 KGHDR, CDR2 SFDVKD. The CDR3 totals 11 residues. This CDR3 is CAAGRTDTQYF. The CDR3 DNA follows: TGTGCCGCAGGGCGCACAGATACGCAGTATTTT.

The CDR3 DNA reads TGTGCCAGTAGTACCGCCGGGACAGGGAGGGGAAATCAGCCCCAGCATTTT. Encoded protein: CASSTAGTGRGNQPQHF. The chain joins TRBV19 to TRBJ1-5; 9 nucleotides match TRBD1. The CDR3 is 17 amino acids. The V segment lost 4 bases and the J segment 4 bases; nucleotides outside the gene matches: 11. CDR1 and CDR2 (germline): LNHDA, SQIVND (reference sequence).

V and J are TRBV19 and TRBJ2-1; a weak D match, TRBD2 (7 bases). The CDR3 length is 16 residues. CDR1 is LNHDA and CDR2 is SQIVND in the germline V gene (reference sequence). Between the trimmed V and J ends, which lost 4 bases and 4 bases, there was a span of 17 bases. DNA of the CDR3: TGTGCCAGTAGTACCGGGGGGCGGACGGTGTACAATGAGCAGTTCTTC. Protein product: CASSTGGRTVYNEQFF.

Regarding this clone: Its ends do not fully match the called genes, so a read error is possible. The chain recombines TRBV5-1 with TRBJ2-3; maybe TRBD2 (6 bases). This CDR3 contains 16 residues. Germline assignment: CDR1 SGHRS and CDR2 YFSETQ. The chain's CDR3 is CASSPDPNTSKDTQYF. In DNA, the CDR3 is TGCGCCAGCAGCCCCGACCCGAATACTAGCAAAGATACGCAGTATTTT.

The chain is built from TRBV9 and TRBJ1-1; possibly TRBD1 for D (5 bases). CDR1 is SGDLS and CDR2 is YYNGEE in the germline V gene. This CDR3 is 16 amino acids long. The V end was cut by 4 bases, the J end by 0 bases, with 16 bases between. CDR3 sequence (DNA): TGTGCCAGCAGCCCCCGCAGGGCCGACTTGAACACTGAAGCTTTCTTT. It is translated as CASSPRRADLNTEAFF.

The chain joins TRBV5-4 to TRBJ2-7; 8 bases are shared with TRBD1. Per germline, CDR1 SGHNT and CDR2 YYREEE (reference sequence). After removal of 1 base from V and 3 bases from J, the junction contained 3 bases not matched to a gene. This CDR3 comprises 14 residues. CDR3: CASSLSRGLYEQYF. The CDR3 DNA follows: TGTGCCAGCAGCTTGAGCAGGGGGCTCTACGAGCAGTACTTC.

This CDR3 is CASMGEADTQYF. The CDR3 DNA reads TGTGCCAGCATGGGAGAGGCAGATACGCAGTATTTT. V is TRBV6-5 and J is TRBJ2-3, with D perhaps TRBD2 (5 bases). CDR3 length: 12 amino acids. Deletions cut 7 bases from V and 4 bases from J, with 9 bases between. Germline loops: CDR1 MNHEY, CDR2 SVGAGI.

The rearrangement joins TRBV7-2 to TRBJ1-2; 8 bases align to TRBD1. The V gene end was trimmed by 3 bases and the J gene end by 0 bases; junction bases not matched to a gene: 6. This CDR3 has 16 amino acids. CDR1 and CDR2 (germline): SGHTA, FQGNSA. This CDR3 reads CASSFLGQGANYGYTF. CDR3 bases: TGTGCCAGCAGCTTTTTAGGACAGGGAGCTAACTATGGCTACACCTTC.

The chain joins TRBV5-4 to TRBJ2-3; tentatively, D is TRBD2 (6 bases). V was pared by 4 bases and J by 1 base, with 13 bases between. CDR1 and CDR2 from the germline V gene are SGHNT and YYREEE (reference sequence). The CDR3 length is 15 residues. The CDR3 protein is CASSHLAKGTDTQYF. Written as DNA, the CDR3 is TGTGCCAGCAGCCATCTAGCGAAGGGCACAGATACGCAGTATTTT.

The V gene is TRBV18, the J gene TRBJ1-1; no reliable D call. The CDR3 sequence is 13 residues long. The V end was cut by 3 bases, the J end by 2 bases, with 7 bases between. CDR1 and CDR2 (germline): KGHSH, LQKENI. The CDR3 coding sequence is TGTGCCAGCTCACCCCTAGTAAACACTGAAGCTTTCTTT. Translating gives CASSPLVNTEAFF. Filled out from reference TRBV18 and TRBJ1-1, the complete variable domain reads NAGVMQNPRHLVRRRGQEARLRCSPMKGHSHVYWYRQLPEEGLKFMVYLQKENIIDESGMPKERFSAEFPKEGPSILRIQQVVRGDSAAYFCASSPLVNTEAFFGQGTRLTVV.

This clone has just one count. The chain links TRBV7-8 to TRBJ2-3; unclear D gene. The CDR3 has 14 residues. The germline V gene encodes CDR1 SGHVS and CDR2 FQNEAQ. V gave up 3 bases and J gave up 4 bases, with 11 bases separating them. The DNA for the CDR3 is TGTGCCAGCAGCTTCCTAACCGCGCCAGATACGCAGTATTTT. Its protein product is CASSFLTAPDTQYF.

The V gene is TRBV19, the J gene TRBJ1-2; D unresolved. The CDR3 has 12 residues. With 2 bases removed from V and 4 bases from J, the gap between germline ends came to 5 bases. Germline V gene lookup returns CDR1 LNHDA and CDR2 SQIVND (reference sequence). The CDR3 here is CASSIYSYGYTF. The CDR3 coding sequence is TGTGCCAGTAGTATATACTCCTATGGCTACACCTTC.

This chain joins TRBV5-1 and TRBJ2-1; the match to TRBD2 covers 9 bases. Trimming took 3 bases from V and 3 from J; bases not matched to a gene: 10. Per the germline V gene, CDR1 is SGHRS and CDR2 is YFSETQ. This CDR3 comprises 17 residues. The CDR3 region is CASSWGLAETFYNEQFF. The CDR3, as DNA: TGCGCCAGCAGCTGGGGACTAGCCGAAACCTTCTACAATGAGCAGTTCTTC.

This rearrangement joins TRBV3-1 (or the pseudogene TRBV3-2) to TRBJ2-1; 9 nucleotides match TRBD1. Germline trimming cut 0 bases from V and 8 bases from J; bases unmatched to any gene: 5. The CDR3 is 15 amino acids. The V gene's germline CDR1 is LGHDT and CDR2 YNNKEL (reference sequence). The CDR3 sequence: CASSQEGQGIYEQFF. CDR3 in DNA: TGTGCCAGCAGCCAAGAGGGACAGGGAATCTATGAGCAGTTCTTC.

This clone was counted a few times. The V call is TRBV12-3 or TRBV12-4, the J call TRBJ2-1, with D unclear. There are 11 residues in the CDR3. With 5 bases removed from V and 6 bases from J, the gap between germline ends came to 5 bases. The CDR3 reads CASSPVNEQFF. In nucleotides, the CDR3 is TGTGCCAGCAGTCCGGTCAATGAGCAGTTCTTC.

Comment on this clone: Different DNA sequences within this sample yield the same CDR3. The chain combines TRBV29-1 with TRBJ2-2; no definite D call. The CDR3 is made up of 12 amino acids. The V gene's germline CDR1 is SQVTM and CDR2 ANQGSEA. The CDR3 spells CIGTENTGELFF. The CDR3 nucleotides are TGCATAGGAACAGAAAACACCGGGGAGCTGTTTTTT.

This chain joins TRBV28 and TRBJ2-7; 7 nucleotides align to TRBD2. With V trimmed by 6 bases and J by 4 bases, 12 bases remained unmatched. This CDR3 is 15 amino acids long. The germline gives CDR1 MDHEN, CDR2 SYDVKM. CDR3 amino acids: CASRTGTTLGYEQYF. DNA for the CDR3: TGTGCCAGCAGAACCGGGACTACCTTGGGGTACGAGCAGTACTTC. Complete variable domain (other parts from reference TRBV28 and TRBJ2-7): DVKVTQSSRYLVKRTGEKVFLECVQDMDHENMFWYRQDPGLGLRLIYFSYDVKMKEKGDIPEGYSVSREKKERFSLILESASTNQTSMYLCASRTGTTLGYEQYFGPGTRLTVT.

The V gene is TRBV7-9, the J gene TRBJ2-2; 15 bases are shared with TRBD2. CDR3 length: 18 amino acids. The junction had 8 bases not matched to a gene; V was cut back by 5 bases and J by 4 bases. CDR1 is SEHNR, CDR2 FQNEAQ, per germline (reference sequence). CDR3 sequence reads: CASSPRTSGRVFTGELFF. The DNA of the CDR3 is TGTGCCAGCAGCCCCCGGACTAGCGGGAGGGTTTTCACCGGGGAGCTGTTTTTT.

The V and J genes are TRBV6-2 or TRBV6-3 and TRBJ2-7; D possibly corresponds to TRBD1 (6 bases). The germline V gene encodes CDR1 MNHEY and CDR2 SVGEGT. The V gene lost 5 bases and the J gene lost 2 bases, with 16 bases spanning the gap. The CDR3 totals 15 residues. The CDR3 bases are TGTGCCAGCAGTCCGAGGGGGAACCCGACCTACGAGCAGTACTTC. It yields the protein CASSPRGNPTYEQYF.

This clone was observed a handful of times. The chain combines TRBV5-1 with TRBJ2-3, with 9 bases that match TRBD2. The CDR3 has 14 amino acids. V lost 5 bases to trimming and J lost 4 bases; unmatched junction nucleotides: 5. Germline assignment: CDR1 SGHRS and CDR2 YFSETQ. The CDR3 protein is CASSEAGGSDTQYF. The CDR3 DNA reads TGCGCCAGCAGTGAGGCGGGAGGGTCAGATACGCAGTATTTT.

This CDR3 is CASRGESYMNTEAFF. DNA for the CDR3: TGTGCCAGCAGGGGAGAGAGTTACATGAACACTGAAGCTTTCTTT. The V call is TRBV2, the J call TRBJ1-1, with D unresolved. The germline V gene encodes CDR1 SNHLY and CDR2 FYNNEI. The V end lost 6 bases, the J end lost 0 bases, and 14 bases lay between the germline ends. This CDR3 has 15 residues.

This clone was recorded once. The genes are TRBV5-1 and TRBJ2-3; TRBD2 might be the D (6 bases). The V end was cut by 5 bases, the J end by 6 bases, with 16 bases between. Germline loops: CDR1 SGHRS, CDR2 YFSETQ. This CDR3 is built from 14 residues. DNA of the CDR3: TGCGCCAGCAGTCCAACCAACCGGGGGGATACGCAGTATTTT. Its translation: CASSPTNRGDTQYF. The full variable domain, its missing parts supplied by reference TRBV5-1 and TRBJ2-3, is KAGVTQTPRYLIKTRGQQVTLSCSPISGHRSVSWYQQTPGQGLQFLFEYFSETQRNKGNFPGRFSGRQFSNSRSEMNVSTLELGDSALYLCASSPTNRGDTQYFGPGTRLTVL.